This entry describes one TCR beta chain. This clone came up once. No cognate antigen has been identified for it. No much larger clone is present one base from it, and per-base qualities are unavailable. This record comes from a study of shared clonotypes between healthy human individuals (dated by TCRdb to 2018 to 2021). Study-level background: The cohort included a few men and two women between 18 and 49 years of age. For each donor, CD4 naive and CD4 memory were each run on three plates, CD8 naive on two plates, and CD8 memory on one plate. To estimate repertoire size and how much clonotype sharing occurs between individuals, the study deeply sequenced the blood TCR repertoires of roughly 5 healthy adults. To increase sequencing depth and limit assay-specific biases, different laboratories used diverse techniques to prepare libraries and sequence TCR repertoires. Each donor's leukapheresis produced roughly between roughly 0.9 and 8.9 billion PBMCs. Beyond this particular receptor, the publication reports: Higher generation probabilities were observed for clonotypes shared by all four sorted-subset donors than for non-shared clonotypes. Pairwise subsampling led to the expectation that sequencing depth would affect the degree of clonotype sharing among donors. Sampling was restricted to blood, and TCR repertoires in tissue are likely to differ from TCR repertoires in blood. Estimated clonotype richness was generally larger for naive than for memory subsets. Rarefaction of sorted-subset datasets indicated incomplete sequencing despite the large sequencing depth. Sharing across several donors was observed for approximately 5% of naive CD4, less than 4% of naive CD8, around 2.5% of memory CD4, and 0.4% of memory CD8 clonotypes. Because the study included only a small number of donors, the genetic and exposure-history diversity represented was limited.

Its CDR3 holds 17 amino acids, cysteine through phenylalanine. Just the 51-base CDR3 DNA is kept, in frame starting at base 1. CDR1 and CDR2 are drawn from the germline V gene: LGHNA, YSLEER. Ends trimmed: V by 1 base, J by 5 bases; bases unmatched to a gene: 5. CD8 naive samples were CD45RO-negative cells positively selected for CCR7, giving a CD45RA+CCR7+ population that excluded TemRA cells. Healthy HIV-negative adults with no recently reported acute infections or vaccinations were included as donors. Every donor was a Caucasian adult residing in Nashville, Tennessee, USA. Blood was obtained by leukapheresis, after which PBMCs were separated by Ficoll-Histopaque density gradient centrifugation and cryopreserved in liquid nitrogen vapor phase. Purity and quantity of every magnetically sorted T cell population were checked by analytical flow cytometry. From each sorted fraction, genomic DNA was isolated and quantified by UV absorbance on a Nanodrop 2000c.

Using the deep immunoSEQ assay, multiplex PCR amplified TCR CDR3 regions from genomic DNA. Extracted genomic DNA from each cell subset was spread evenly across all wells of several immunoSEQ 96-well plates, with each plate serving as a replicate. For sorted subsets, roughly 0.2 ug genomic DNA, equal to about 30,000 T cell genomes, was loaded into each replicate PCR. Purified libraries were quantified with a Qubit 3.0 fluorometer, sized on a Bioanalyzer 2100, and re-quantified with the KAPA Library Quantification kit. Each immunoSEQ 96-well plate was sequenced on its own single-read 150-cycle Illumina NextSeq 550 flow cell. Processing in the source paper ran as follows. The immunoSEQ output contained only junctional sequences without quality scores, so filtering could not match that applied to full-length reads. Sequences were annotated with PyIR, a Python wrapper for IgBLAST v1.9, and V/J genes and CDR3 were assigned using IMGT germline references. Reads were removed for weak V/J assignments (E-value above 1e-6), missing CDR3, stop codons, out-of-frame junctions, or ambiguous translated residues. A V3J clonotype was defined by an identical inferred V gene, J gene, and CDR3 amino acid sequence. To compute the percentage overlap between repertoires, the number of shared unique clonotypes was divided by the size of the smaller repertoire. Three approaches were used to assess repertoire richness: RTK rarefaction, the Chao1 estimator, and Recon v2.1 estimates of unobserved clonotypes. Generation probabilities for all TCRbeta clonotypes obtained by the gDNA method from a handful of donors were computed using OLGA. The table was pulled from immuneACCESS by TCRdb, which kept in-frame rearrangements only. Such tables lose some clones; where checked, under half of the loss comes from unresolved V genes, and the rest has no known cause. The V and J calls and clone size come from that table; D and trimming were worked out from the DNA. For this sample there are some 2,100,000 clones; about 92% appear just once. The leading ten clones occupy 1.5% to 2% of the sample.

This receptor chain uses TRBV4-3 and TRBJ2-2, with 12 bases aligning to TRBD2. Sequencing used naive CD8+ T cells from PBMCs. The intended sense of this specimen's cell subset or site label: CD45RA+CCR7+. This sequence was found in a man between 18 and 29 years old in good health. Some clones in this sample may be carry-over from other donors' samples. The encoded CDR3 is CASSQGLAGVLTGELFF. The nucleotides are TGCGCCAGCAGCCAAGGACTAGCGGGAGTGTTAACCGGGGAGCTGTTTTTT.